Listed here are 13 T cell receptor beta chains from one sample, sequenced in a study of neurological immune-mediated disorders. MiXCR, run by TCRdb on the 5' RACE reads, gives a single entry per CDR3 protein. The data hold around 70,000 distinct CDR3 sequences, with 5.2% observed a single time. The material sequenced was PBMCs. The receptors originated from a man aged 18 to 29 with multiple sclerosis.

This clonotype was found many times. V usage is TRBV7-6 and J usage is TRBJ2-3; 9 bases are shared with TRBD2. Germline lookup yields CDR1 SGHVS and CDR2 FNYEAQ. This CDR3 region has 16 residues. V shed 3 bases and J 3 bases; nucleotides not matched to a gene: 7. The CDR3 here is CASSLLGAGGTDTQYF. The CDR3 region has the DNA TGTGCCAGCAGCTTGTTGGGAGCGGGGGGAACAGATACGCAGTATTTT.

The table lists this clonotype with many counts. The V and J genes are TRBV9 and TRBJ2-7; D is perhaps TRBD1 (6 bases). The V end lost 4 bases, the J end lost 6 bases, and 23 bases lay between the germline ends. From germline, CDR1 is SGDLS and CDR2 YYNGEE. The CDR3 length is 16 residues. This chain's CDR3 is CASSPSPGTSGVEQYF. The CDR3 DNA is TGTGCCAGCAGCCCCTCGCCCGGGACATCTGGAGTCGAGCAGTACTTC. The whole variable domain, remainder taken from reference TRBV9 and TRBJ2-7, is DSGVTQTPKHLITATGQRVTLRCSPRSGDLSVYWYQQSLDQGLQFLIQYYNGEERAKGNILERFSAQQFPDLHSELNLSSLELGDSALYFCASSPSPGTSGVEQYFGPGTRLTVT.

This clonotype occurred many times. The chain links TRBV20-1 to TRBJ1-5; 10 nucleotides match TRBD1. The ends lost 5 bases at V and 5 bases at J; junction bases unmatched: 9. CDR1 DFQATT and CDR2 SNEGSKA come from the germline V gene (reference sequence). CDR3 size: 15 residues. CDR3 coding DNA: TGCAGTGCTGGCAGGGACAGGGGTGAAGATCAGCCCCAGCATTTT. Translating it yields CSAGRDRGEDQPQHF.

The sample holds many counts of this clonotype. The J gene is TRBJ2-1, the V gene TRBV5-1; D is possibly TRBD2 (5 bases). The CDR3 sequence is 14 residues long. Trimming took 0 bases from V and 6 from J, leaving 10 bases between them. Germline V gene sequence: CDR1 SGHRS, CDR2 YFSETQ. The CDR3 nucleotides are TGCGCCAGCAGCTTGGCCACCGGACTCAATGAGCAGTTCTTC. As protein: CASSLATGLNEQFF.

This clonotype was seen ten or more times. The chain couples TRBV10-2 to TRBJ2-2; D is possibly TRBD2 (6 bases). The CDR3 runs 15 residues. The V and J ends lost 6 bases and 7 bases respectively, with 18 bases between them. Germline loops: CDR1 WSHSY, CDR2 SAAADI. CDR3 DNA: TGCGCCAGCAGCCAGCGGGCTATTACGGGCGGGGAGCTGTTTTTT. It specifies CASSQRAITGGELFF.

This clonotype occurred many times. The chain is built from TRBV27 and TRBJ2-7; D is perhaps TRBD1 (6 bases). V was cut by 2 bases and J by 7 bases, with 12 bases left in between. The CDR3 runs to 13 residues. Germline values: CDR1 MNHEY, CDR2 SMNVEV (reference sequence). The CDR3 loop reads CASSLAGDIEQYF. CDR3 bases: TGTGCCAGCAGTTTAGCAGGGGATATTGAGCAGTACTTC.

This clonotype has a count of ten or more. This chain connects TRBV4-3 to TRBJ2-3, with no clear D. The germline gives CDR1 LGHNA, CDR2 YSLEER. Trimming removed 1 base from V and 0 bases from J, with 11 bases in between. This CDR3 has 16 residues. CDR3 in amino acids: CASSQVNTASTDTQYF. The CDR3 nucleotides are TGCGCCAGCAGCCAAGTAAATACCGCTAGCACAGATACGCAGTATTTT.

This clonotype showed up many times. This chain links TRBV7-2 with TRBJ2-1; D gene ambiguous. The V end was cut by 1 base, the J end by 6 bases, with 13 bases between. This CDR3 has 15 amino acids. Germline-derived CDR1 and CDR2 are SGHTA and FQGNSA. The CDR3 DNA sequence: TGTGCCAGCAGCTTAGGCCCCTACAATTCCAATGAGCAGTTCTTC. Protein: CASSLGPYNSNEQFF.

This clonotype was detected many times. J is TRBJ2-1 and V is TRBV20-1; TRBD1 aligns across 9 bases. Germline V gene lookup returns CDR1 DFQATT and CDR2 SNEGSKA (reference sequence). This CDR3 is built from 16 residues. The trim removed 2 bases at V and 1 base at J, leaving 6 bases unmatched. The DNA of the CDR3 is TGCAGTGCTAGATCTACCGGGACAGGGTCCTACAATGAGCAGTTCTTC. Protein product: CSARSTGTGSYNEQFF.

This clonotype was detected ten times or more. The rearrangement joins TRBV20-1 to TRBJ2-1; 11 positions agree with TRBD2. The germline V gene has CDR1 DFQATT and CDR2 SNEGSKA (reference sequence). This CDR3 is 18 amino acids long. The trim removed 1 base at V and 5 bases at J, leaving 13 bases unmatched. This chain's CDR3 is CSARGGRASGGLDNEQFF. CDR3 bases: TGCAGTGCTAGAGGCGGGAGGGCTAGCGGGGGGTTAGACAATGAGCAGTTCTTC.

This clonotype was counted many times. The V call is TRBV29-1, the J call TRBJ1-1; D not resolved. V lost 4 bases and J lost 6, with 12 bases in between. CDR1 SQVTM and CDR2 ANQGSEA come from the germline V gene. The CDR3 covers 12 residues. The chain's CDR3 is CSVGRGLAEAFF. The CDR3 region has the DNA TGCAGCGTTGGTCGGGGATTGGCTGAAGCTTTCTTT.

This clonotype came up many times. V is TRBV11-2 and J is TRBJ2-5; D gene ambiguous. The CDR3 runs to 12 residues. Trimming pared 5 bases from V and 4 bases from J, leaving 8 bases between. Germline V gene sequence: CDR1 SGHAT, CDR2 FQNNGV. CDR3 DNA sequence: TGTGCCAGCAGCCACCCCCTAGAGACCCAGTACTTC. Its translation: CASSHPLETQYF.

This clonotype has ten or more counts. The chain links TRBV15 to TRBJ2-2; unclear D gene. The CDR3 consists of 18 residues. The V gene lost 2 bases and the J gene lost 4 bases, with 20 bases spanning the gap. Germline V lookup: CDR1 LNHNV, CDR2 YYDKDF (reference sequence). The CDR3 DNA reads as TGTGCCACCAGCAGAACCTCCTTACAGCTTTTGGGCACCGGGGAGCTGTTTTTT. As protein: CATSRTSLQLLGTGELFF.